One and the same sample provided the 8 T cell receptor beta chains below, sequenced in a study of blood T cell repertoires in COVID-19. Method: immunoSEQ multiplex PCR; TCRdb's copy keeps in-frame clones and lacks some. The sample comprises about 220,000 clones, approximately 85% of which are singletons, and 2.4% rests with the top ten. Sequencing was carried out using peripheral blood. These TCRs come from a woman aged 70-85 years with COVID-19, enrolled during active disease.

The J gene is TRBJ2-7, the V gene TRBV5-1; D is ambiguous. The CDR3 totals 14 residues. CDR1 is SGHRS and CDR2 is YFSETQ in the germline V gene. V was shortened by 0 bases and J by 0 bases, with 7 bases between the two germline ends. The CDR3 reads CASSLDGDSYEQYF. Here the CDR3 DNA reads TGCGCCAGCAGCTTGGATGGAGACTCCTACGAGCAGTACTTC.

The chain combines TRBV4-3 with TRBJ1-1; 11 bases align to TRBD1. This CDR3 is built from 16 residues. The V gene end was trimmed by 3 bases and the J gene end by 5 bases; junction bases not matched to a gene: 8. CDR1 is LGHNA, CDR2 YSLEER, per germline. The CDR3 sequence: CASSHNRDRGRTEAFF. In nucleotides, the CDR3 is TGCGCCAGCAGCCACAACAGGGACAGGGGGAGGACTGAAGCTTTCTTT.

This clone has only one observation. This chain joins TRBV6-5 and TRBJ1-2, with D perhaps matching TRBD1 (6 bases). CDR1 and CDR2 (germline): MNHEY, SVGAGI. V shed 5 bases and J shed 2 bases, with 12 bases lying between them. The CDR3 runs 14 residues. CDR3 loop: CASSKRDINYGYTF. The CDR3 DNA sequence: TGTGCCAGCAGTAAACGGGACATCAACTATGGCTACACCTTC.

The gene calls are TRBV7-3 and TRBJ2-2, with D maybe TRBD1 (5 bases). Trimming left V 6 bases short and J 6 bases short, with 11 bases between. This CDR3 spans 13 amino acids. CDR1 is SGHTA, CDR2 FQGTGA, per germline. CDR3 DNA sequence: TGTGCCAGCAGTTCAGGGTACGCCGGGGAGCTGTTTTTT. Its protein is CASSSGYAGELFF.

The V and J genes are TRBV2 and TRBJ2-7; 7 bases map to TRBD1. Per germline, CDR1 SNHLY and CDR2 FYNNEI. CDR3 size: 13 residues. V was clipped by 4 bases and J by 6 bases; unmatched bases: 6. CDR3 DNA sequence: TGTGCCAGCAGTGGAATGGACAGGTTCGAGCAGTACTTC. This sequence encodes CASSGMDRFEQYF.

The rearrangement uses TRBV7-2 and TRBJ2-1, with D maybe TRBD2 (6 bases). Germline V CDR1 and CDR2: SGHTA, FQGNSA. V lost 1 base, J lost 0 bases, and 16 bases lay in between. This CDR3 is 18 amino acids long. CDR3 residues: CASSLGGSGLSSYNEQFF. CDR3 DNA sequence: TGTGCCAGCAGCTTAGGTGGGAGCGGGCTCAGCTCCTACAATGAGCAGTTCTTC.

This chain uses TRBV11-3 with TRBJ2-3, with TRBD2 as a possible D gene (5 bases). The germline gives CDR1 SGHNT, CDR2 YENEEA. Trimming pared 0 bases from V and 2 bases from J, leaving 9 bases between. The CDR3 is 15 amino acids. CDR3 coding DNA: TGTGCCAGCAGCTTAGAACACCTAGCCACAGATACGCAGTATTTT. This encodes CASSLEHLATDTQYF.

The rearrangement uses TRBV7-2 and TRBJ2-7, with 11 bases aligning to TRBD2. CDR3 length equals 15 residues. Germline CDR1 is SGHTA and CDR2 is FQGNSA. V trimming: 3 bases; J trimming: 4 bases; junction bases outside the gene matches: 5. The CDR3 nucleotides read TGTGCCAGCAGCTTGGGACTAGCGGAGAATTACGAGCAGTACTTC. Residues: CASSLGLAENYEQYF.